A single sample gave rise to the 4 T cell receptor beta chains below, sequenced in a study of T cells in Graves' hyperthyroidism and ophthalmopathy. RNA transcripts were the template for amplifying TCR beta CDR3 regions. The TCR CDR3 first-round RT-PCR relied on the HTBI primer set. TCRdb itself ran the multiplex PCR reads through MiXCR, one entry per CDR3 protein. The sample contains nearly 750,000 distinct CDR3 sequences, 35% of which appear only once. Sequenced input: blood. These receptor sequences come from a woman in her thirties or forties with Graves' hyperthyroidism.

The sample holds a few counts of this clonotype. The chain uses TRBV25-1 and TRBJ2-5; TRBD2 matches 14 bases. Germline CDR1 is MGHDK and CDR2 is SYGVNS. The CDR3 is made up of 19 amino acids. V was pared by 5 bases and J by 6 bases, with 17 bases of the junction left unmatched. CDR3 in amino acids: CASSPLSRRTSGRLKTQYF. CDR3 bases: TGTGCCAGCAGTCCCCTTTCGCGGCGGACTAGCGGGAGGCTTAAGACCCAGTACTTC.

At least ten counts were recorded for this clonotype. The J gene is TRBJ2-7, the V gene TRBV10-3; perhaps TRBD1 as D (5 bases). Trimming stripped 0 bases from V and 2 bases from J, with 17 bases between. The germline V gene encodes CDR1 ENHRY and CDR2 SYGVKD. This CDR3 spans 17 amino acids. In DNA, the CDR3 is TGTGCCATCAGTGAGTCCTCTCGAGCAGGGCCCACCTACGAGCAGTACTTC. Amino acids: CAISESSRAGPTYEQYF.

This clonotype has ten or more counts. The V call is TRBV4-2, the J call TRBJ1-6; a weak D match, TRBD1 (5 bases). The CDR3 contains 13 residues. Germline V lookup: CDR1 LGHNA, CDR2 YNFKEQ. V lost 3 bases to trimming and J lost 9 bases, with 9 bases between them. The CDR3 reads CASSQSGSSPLHF. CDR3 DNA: TGTGCCAGCAGCCAGTCAGGGAGTTCACCCCTCCACTTT.

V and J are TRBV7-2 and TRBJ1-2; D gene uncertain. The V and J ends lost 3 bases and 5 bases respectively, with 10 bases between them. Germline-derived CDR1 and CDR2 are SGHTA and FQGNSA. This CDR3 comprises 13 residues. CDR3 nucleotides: TGTGCCAGCAGCTTGACGGTTGATTATGGCTACACCTTC. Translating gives CASSLTVDYGYTF.